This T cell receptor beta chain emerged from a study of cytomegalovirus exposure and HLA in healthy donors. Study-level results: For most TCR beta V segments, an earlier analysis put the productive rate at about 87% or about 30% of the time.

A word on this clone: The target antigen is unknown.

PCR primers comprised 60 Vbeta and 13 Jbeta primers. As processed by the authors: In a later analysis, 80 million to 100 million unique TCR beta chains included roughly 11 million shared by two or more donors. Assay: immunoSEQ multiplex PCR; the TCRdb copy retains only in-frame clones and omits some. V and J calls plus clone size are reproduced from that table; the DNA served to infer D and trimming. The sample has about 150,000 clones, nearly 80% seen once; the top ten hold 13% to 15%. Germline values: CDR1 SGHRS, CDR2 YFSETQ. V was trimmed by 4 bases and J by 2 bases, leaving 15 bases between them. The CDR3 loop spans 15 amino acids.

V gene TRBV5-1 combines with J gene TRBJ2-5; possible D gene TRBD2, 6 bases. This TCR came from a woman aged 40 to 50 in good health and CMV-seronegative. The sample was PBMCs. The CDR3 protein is CASSPGGTEQETQYF. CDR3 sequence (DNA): TGCGCCAGCAGCCCCGGGGGTACAGAACAAGAGACCCAGTACTTC.